Below, 27 T cell receptor beta chains from the same sample are listed, as sequenced in a study of CD8+ T cells in alopecia areata. Extraction of RNA preceded its reverse transcription into cDNA, which served as the sequencing template. The protocol was immunoSEQ multiplex PCR, while the TCRdb copy is restricted to in-frame clones and leaves out a portion. This repertoire shows about 190,000 clones, about three fifths found once; its top ten account for 1%. Described treatment: oral pan-JAK inhibitor, 5-10 mg twice daily. This sample comprised CD4+ T cells sorted from blood, obtained at week 24, from a patient treated with tofacitinib. These receptors were obtained from a human donor with alopecia areata.

This clone was counted once. This chain uses TRBV4-1 with TRBJ2-2; D unclear. Germline lookup yields CDR1 MGHRA and CDR2 YSYEKL. V lost 1 base, J lost 1 base, and 7 bases lay in between. The CDR3 has 15 residues. The CDR3 is CASSQVGVNTGELFF. The DNA for the CDR3 is TGCGCCAGCAGCCAAGTTGGGGTGAACACCGGGGAGCTGTTTTTT.

The V gene is TRBV9, the J gene TRBJ2-7; TRBD2 aligns across 7 bases. The CDR3 contains 13 residues. The ends lost 2 bases at V and 3 bases at J; junction bases unmatched: 2. The V gene's germline CDR1 is SGDLS and CDR2 YYNGEE. The CDR3 region has the DNA TGTGCCAGCAGCGTCAGGGAGGGCTACGAGCAGTACTTC. Its translation: CASSVREGYEQYF. The entire variable domain, with the rest obtained from reference TRBV9 and TRBJ2-7, is as follows: DSGVTQTPKHLITATGQRVTLRCSPRSGDLSVYWYQQSLDQGLQFLIQYYNGEERAKGNILERFSAQQFPDLHSELNLSSLELGDSALYFCASSVREGYEQYFGPGTRLTVT.

This clone was detected a few times. The chain employs TRBV23-1 and TRBJ1-2, with no clear D. TRBV23-1 is an ORF, and what it does is uncertain. The CDR3 spans 15 residues. The DNA of the CDR3 is TGCCCCTATGCCCGAAATGGCGGAGCTAACTATGGCTACACCTTC. It translates to CPYARNGGANYGYTF.

As DNA, the CDR3 is TGCGCCAGCAGCTTGAAGGGGCCCACAACTAATGAAAAACTGTTTTTT. This encodes CASSLKGPTTNEKLFF. V is TRBV5-1 and J is TRBJ1-4, with a possible D match to TRBD1 (5 bases). V was shortened by 1 base and J by 0 bases, with 10 bases between the two germline ends. The CDR3 spans 16 residues. Germline values: CDR1 SGHRS, CDR2 YFSETQ. The variable domain in full, completed from reference TRBV5-1 and TRBJ1-4, reads KAGVTQTPRYLIKTRGQQVTLSCSPISGHRSVSWYQQTPGQGLQFLFEYFSETQRNKGNFPGRFSGRQFSNSRSEMNVSTLELGDSALYLCASSLKGPTTNEKLFFGSGTQLSVL.

This clone has just a few counts. This sequence joins TRBV25-1 and TRBJ2-1; D call uncertain. The CDR3 sequence is 15 residues long. V lost 3 bases, J lost 5 bases, and 14 bases lay in between. In germline, CDR1 is MGHDK, CDR2 SYGVNS. The chain's CDR3 is CASSDVGLGHNEQFF. DNA for the CDR3: TGTGCCAGCAGTGACGTCGGCTTAGGCCACAATGAGCAGTTCTTC.

This clone has only a few counts. The rearrangement links TRBV5-6 to TRBJ2-2; D possibly corresponds to TRBD1 (5 bases). The V gene's germline CDR1 is SGHDT and CDR2 YYEEEE. The CDR3 totals 13 residues. The V end lost 4 bases, the J end lost 9 bases, and 13 bases lay between the germline ends. This chain's CDR3 is CASSTGPVRELFF. The CDR3 region has the DNA TGTGCCAGCAGCACAGGACCCGTCCGGGAGCTGTTTTTT. Combining the CDR3 with reference TRBV5-6 and TRBJ2-2 gives the whole variable domain DAGVTQSPTHLIKTRGQQVTLRCSPKSGHDTVSWYQQALGQGPQFIFQYYEEEERQRGNFPDRFSGHQFPNYSSELNVNALLLGDSALYLCASSTGPVRELFFGEGSRLTVL.

The rearrangement links TRBV15 to TRBJ2-3; 9 bases agree with TRBD2. Germline-derived CDR1 and CDR2 are LNHNV and YYDKDF (reference sequence). The length of the CDR3 is 16 residues. V gave up 8 bases and J gave up 2 bases; unmatched junction bases: 11. The CDR3 DNA sequence: TGTGCCACCGCCGGAGTTAGCGGGGGCTTCACAGATACGCAGTATTTT. As protein: CATAGVSGGFTDTQYF.

The CDR3 region is CATRDIQGFTEAFF. In nucleotides, the CDR3 is TGTGCCACCAGAGATATCCAGGGGTTCACTGAAGCTTTCTTT. The chain combines TRBV15 with TRBJ1-1, with D possibly being TRBD1 (6 bases). The ends were cut back, 6 bases at V and 4 bases at J, with 15 bases in the middle. The length of the CDR3 is 14 residues. Germline loops: CDR1 LNHNV, CDR2 YYDKDF (reference sequence). Combining the CDR3 with reference TRBV15 and TRBJ1-1 gives the whole variable domain DAMVIQNPRYQVTQFGKPVTLSCSQTLNHNVMYWYQQKSSQAPKLLFHYYDKDFNNEADTPDNFQSRRPNTSFCFLDIRSPGLGDTAMYLCATRDIQGFTEAFFGQGTRLTVV.

This clone was detected a few times. The chain recombines TRBV10-3 with TRBJ2-1; 7 bases agree with TRBD2. The CDR3 is 12 amino acids. V lost 2 bases, J lost 10 bases, and 2 bases stayed unmatched. Germline values: CDR1 ENHRY, CDR2 SYGVKD. The CDR3 is CAISENSGEQFF. CDR3 DNA sequence: TGTGCCATCAGTGAGAATAGCGGGGAGCAGTTCTTC.

The table lists this clone with a few counts. The chain carries TRBV4-3 and TRBJ1-4, with a possible D match to TRBD1 (6 bases). V shed 0 bases and J shed 10 bases, with 15 bases lying between them. The CDR3 runs to 15 residues. CDR1 LGHNA and CDR2 YSLEER come from the germline V gene. CDR3 sequence (DNA): TGCGCCAGCAGCCAAGAGAGGCAGGGGATGGGAAAACTGTTTTTT. Translated, it gives CASSQERQGMGKLFF.

V and J are TRBV4-3 and TRBJ2-3; perhaps D is TRBD1 or TRBD2 (5 bases each). Deletions cut 5 bases from V and 2 bases from J, with 14 bases between. The CDR3 is made up of 15 amino acids. The germline CDR1 and CDR2 sequences are LGHNA and YSLEER. The CDR3 spells CASSSGQGNTDTQYF. As DNA, the CDR3 is TGCGCCAGCAGCAGCGGACAAGGAAACACAGATACGCAGTATTTT.

There are a few counts of this clone. This chain links TRBV7-2 with TRBJ2-7; weak D call: TRBD1 (5 bases). The CDR3 runs 12 residues. CDR1 is SGHTA, CDR2 FQGNSA, per germline. The V end was cut by 2 bases, the J end by 6 bases, with 8 bases between. The CDR3 sequence: CASSLPGLEQYF. In DNA, the CDR3 is TGTGCCAGCAGCTTACCAGGGCTCGAGCAGTACTTC.

J is TRBJ2-7 and V is TRBV5-4, with 12 positions matching TRBD1. The CDR3 totals 15 residues. Losses at the gene ends were 0 bases for V and 7 bases for J; bases not matched to a gene: 5. CDR1 SGHNT and CDR2 YYREEE come from the germline V gene (reference sequence). CDR3 sequence (DNA): TGTGCCAGCAGCTTGGGGGGACAGGGGGCCGGGGAGCAGTACTTC. It translates to CASSLGGQGAGEQYF.

J is TRBJ1-5 and V is TRBV29-1; D call uncertain. The V gene lost 8 bases and the J gene lost 5 bases, with 16 bases spanning the gap. The germline V gene has CDR1 SQVTM and CDR2 ANQGSEA. CDR3 length equals 13 residues. The CDR3 coding sequence is TGCAGCTGGCAAAGGGAAAGCGATCAGCCCCAGCATTTT. Its translation is CSWQRESDQPQHF.

This clone showed up just a few times. The rearrangement uses TRBV29-1 and TRBJ1-1; a weak D match, TRBD1 (5 bases). There are 13 residues in the CDR3. Trimming removed 4 bases from V and 9 bases from J, with 18 bases in between. Germline V gene sequence: CDR1 SQVTM, CDR2 ANQGSEA. This CDR3 reads CSVGSQRAGKAFF. CDR3 nucleotides: TGCAGCGTTGGTTCCCAACGTGCAGGGAAAGCTTTCTTT.

This chain joins TRBV5-6 and TRBJ2-7; 7 nucleotides agree with TRBD1. V was clipped by 4 bases and J by 6 bases; unmatched bases: 4. The CDR3 is made up of 12 amino acids. Germline assignment: CDR1 SGHDT and CDR2 YYEEEE. CDR3 protein: CASSTGTVEQYF. The DNA for the CDR3 is TGTGCCAGCAGCACCGGGACAGTCGAGCAGTACTTC.

By share, this clone counts as medium-sized. This chain links TRBV10-1 with TRBJ2-3; TRBD1 or TRBD2 may be the D gene (5 bases each). Germline loops: CDR1 WNHNN, CDR2 SYGVQD (reference sequence). This CDR3 is 16 amino acids long. V was shortened by 0 bases and J by 2 bases, with 12 bases between the two germline ends. The CDR3 DNA follows: TGCGCCAGCAGTGAGTCGGGACGGTCGCTCACAGATACGCAGTATTTT. This codes for CASSESGRSLTDTQYF.

The chain uses TRBV15 and TRBJ2-5; TRBD1 matches at 9 bases. The CDR3 consists of 17 residues. After removal of 0 bases from V and 5 bases from J, the junction contained 10 bases not matched to a gene. In germline, CDR1 is LNHNV, CDR2 YYDKDF (reference sequence). The CDR3 is CATSREGGTGKGETQYF. The DNA of the CDR3 is TGTGCCACCAGCAGAGAAGGGGGGACAGGGAAGGGTGAGACCCAGTACTTC.

J is TRBJ2-1 and V is TRBV5-1; TRBD1 matches 9 bases. Trimming at V came to 3 bases and at J to 0 bases, leaving 16 bases not matched to a gene. The CDR3 length is 20 residues. Germline V lookup: CDR1 SGHRS, CDR2 YFSETQ. The CDR3 reads CASSSTTGTGQPSSYNEQFF. The DNA for the CDR3 is TGCGCCAGCAGCTCGACGACGGGGACAGGGCAACCGAGCTCCTACAATGAGCAGTTCTTC.

V and J are TRBV10-3 and TRBJ2-7, with TRBD1 as a possible D gene (5 bases). V lost 3 bases and J 1 base, leaving 16 bases between the germline ends. This CDR3 is built from 16 residues. Germline CDR1 ENHRY, CDR2 SYGVKD. The CDR3: CAISDFPSGASYEQYF. The DNA for the CDR3 is TGTGCCATCAGTGATTTCCCCTCTGGGGCTTCCTACGAGCAGTACTTC.

The chain links TRBV2 to TRBJ2-3; 8 bases align to TRBD2. Germline loops: CDR1 SNHLY, CDR2 FYNNEI. The CDR3 runs 15 residues. V lost 8 bases to trimming and J lost 6 bases; unmatched junction nucleotides: 13. CDR3 residues: CASSGGDKGIDTQYF. CDR3 nucleotide sequence: TGTGCCAGCTCGGGGGGGGACAAAGGGATTGATACGCAGTATTTT. The full variable domain, with the rest looked up from reference TRBV2 and TRBJ2-3, is EPEVTQTPSHQVTQMGQEVILRCVPISNHLYFYWYRQILGQKVEFLVSFYNNEISEKSEIFDDQFSVERPDGSNFTLKIRSTKLEDSAMYFCASSGGDKGIDTQYFGPGTRLTVL.

This clone was counted only a few times. The chain carries TRBV30 and TRBJ2-3; D not resolved. The germline gives CDR1 GTSNPN, CDR2 SVGIG (reference sequence). The CDR3 totals 13 residues. Trimming removed 0 bases at V and 4 bases at J, with 8 bases between. CDR3 sequence (DNA): TGTGCCTGGAGTGTGTCGCAGCCAGATACGCAGTATTTT. This encodes CAWSVSQPDTQYF.

The V and J genes are TRBV25-1 and TRBJ2-7; D may match TRBD1 or TRBD2 (5 bases each). V shed 3 bases and J shed 0 bases, with 12 bases lying between them. The CDR3 is made up of 15 amino acids. Germline assignment: CDR1 MGHDK and CDR2 SYGVNS. The CDR3 loop reads CASSESGPYSYEQYF. The CDR3 DNA reads as TGTGCCAGCAGTGAGTCGGGACCCTACTCCTACGAGCAGTACTTC.

V gene TRBV5-4 combines with J gene TRBJ2-3; 8 bases fit TRBD1. The V segment lost 0 bases and the J segment 5 bases; nucleotides outside the gene matches: 11. The CDR3 totals 17 residues. Germline V gives CDR1 SGHNT, CDR2 YYREEE (reference sequence). In nucleotides, the CDR3 is TGTGCCAGCAGCTTGGGCACCGGGACAGGTGGTCAAGATACGCAGTATTTT. It encodes CASSLGTGTGGQDTQYF.

The J gene is TRBJ1-4, the V gene TRBV7-2, with D possibly TRBD1 on 6 matching bases. Trimming removed 2 bases at V and 7 bases at J, with 14 bases between. This CDR3 is 15 amino acids long. Germline V gives CDR1 SGHTA, CDR2 FQGNSA. In DNA, the CDR3 is TGTGCCAGCAGCTTATTGGGGACAATGGGTGAAAAACTGTTTTTT. This translates into CASSLLGTMGEKLFF.

This clone was recorded a few times. CDR3 sequence reads: CASFKQENTEAFF. The CDR3 DNA sequence: TGTGCCAGCTTTAAACAGGAGAACACTGAAGCTTTCTTT. The chain combines TRBV6-5 with TRBJ1-1; possibly TRBD1 for D (5 bases). The CDR3 runs to 13 residues. Germline lookup yields CDR1 MNHEY and CDR2 SVGAGI. The germline V and J ends were trimmed by 8 bases and 1 base, with 11 bases remaining between them.

The table lists this clone with a few counts. At the DNA level, this CDR3 is encoded by other sequences in the same sample as well. CDR3 coding DNA: TGTGCCAGCAGCTTAGTCGGCTACGAGCAGTACTTC. Translation gives CASSLVGYEQYF. This chain connects TRBV7-9 to TRBJ2-7; D not certain. Between the trimmed V and J ends, which lost 1 base and 3 bases, there was a span of 4 bases. The CDR3 consists of 12 residues. Germline V lookup: CDR1 SEHNR, CDR2 FQNEAQ (reference sequence).